One T cell receptor (beta chain) is described in this entry. This specimen comes from a study of human T cells and chemical hapten exposure. Time point denoted: patch test 3, about 24 weeks after DPC sensitization. Treatment denoted: therapeutic diphenylcyclopropenone sensitization with weekly scalp DPC. Whole blood that had not been fractionated was the source of extracted total RNA. Via MiXCR, TCRdb re-called the RACE reads, giving one row per CDR3 protein. The data hold almost 40,000 distinct CDR3 sequences, with 9.5% observed a single time. The input for sequencing was whole blood, taken in connection with sensitization to the hapten diphenylcyclopropenone (DPC). This receptor was identified in a man in his forties or fifties with alopecia areata. Some clones in this sample may be carry-over from other donors' samples.

The CDR3 bases are TGTGCCAGCGACCCCGCCTCGGCGGGAGGGACCTACGAGCAGTACTTC. Translation gives CASDPASAGGTYEQYF. The J gene is TRBJ2-7, the V gene TRBV28, with TRBD2 matching 9 bases. Germline assignment: CDR1 MDHEN and CDR2 SYDVKM. CDR3 length: 16 amino acids. Trimming at V came to 8 bases and at J to 2 bases, leaving 13 bases not matched to a gene. The full variable domain, in which reference TRBV28 and TRBJ2-7 provide the parts outside the CDR3, is DVKVTQSSRYLVKRTGEKVFLECVQDMDHENMFWYRQDPGLGLRLIYFSYDVKMKEKGDIPEGYSVSREKKERFSLILESASTNQTSMYLCASDPASAGGTYEQYFGPGTRLTVT.